Each of the 11 T cell receptor beta chains below was sequenced from the same sample in a study of T cells in Graves' hyperthyroidism and ophthalmopathy. There were TCR beta CDR3 regions amplified from RNA transcripts. Carried out on the TCR CDR3, a first-round RT-PCR used the HTBI primer set. TCRdb re-analysed the multiplex PCR reads in MiXCR, keeping a single row per CDR3 protein. This table holds about 680,000 distinct CDR3 sequences, approximately 36% found once. Material for sequencing was blood. These receptors originate from a woman aged 40 to 49 with Graves' hyperthyroidism.

This clonotype was counted once. The chain uses TRBV10-2 and TRBJ2-5; 8 nucleotides agree with TRBD2. V lost 4 bases to trimming and J lost 3 bases; unmatched junction nucleotides: 7. Per germline, CDR1 WSHSY and CDR2 SAAADI. CDR3 length: 15 residues. DNA of the CDR3: TGCGCCAGCAGTGCGTCGAGCGGGGGCGAAGAGACCCAGTACTTC. Amino acid sequence: CASSASSGGEETQYF.

This clonotype has only a few counts. The rearrangement joins TRBV7-8 to TRBJ1-5; D is possibly TRBD1 (6 bases). Trimming removed 5 bases from V and 0 bases from J, with 14 bases in between. The CDR3 length is 16 residues. The V gene's germline CDR1 is SGHVS and CDR2 FQNEAQ. CDR3 in DNA: TGTGCCAGCAGCCCCGAAGGGGGGACTAGCAATCAGCCCCAGCATTTT. It yields the protein CASSPEGGTSNQPQHF.

This clonotype was seen only once. A read error may account for a junction end that differs from germline. The J gene is TRBJ2-6, the V gene TRBV7-2; D perhaps matches TRBD2 (5 bases). The CDR3 length is 16 residues. Germline V gene data show CDR1 as SGHTA and CDR2 as FQGNSA. The CDR3 here is CASGLARGVGANVLTF. The DNA of the CDR3 is TGTGCCAGCGGCTTAGCGCGTGGTGTTGGGGCCAACGTCCTGACTTTC.

Notes on this clonotype: This clone may be a read error of a much larger clone one base away. This CDR3 fails to terminate in the conserved phenylalanine or tryptophan, so it likely reflects a read error. The chain has TRBV19 and TRBJ1-1; no clear D. This CDR3 region has 14 residues. Germline V gene sequence: CDR1 LNHDA, CDR2 SQIVND (reference sequence). DNA for the CDR3: TGTGGTACTCTCGGGAGCCAGTTGAACACTGAAGCTTTCCTT. Its protein product is CGTLGSQLNTEAFL.

Ten or more counts support this clonotype. This chain uses TRBV2 with TRBJ2-5, with D maybe TRBD2 (6 bases). This CDR3 comprises 14 residues. CDR1 and CDR2 (germline): SNHLY, FYNNEI. Trimming stripped 8 bases from V and 7 bases from J, with 20 bases between. CDR3 nucleotide sequence: TGTGCCAGCCACGCGGGACTCACAGTAGGGACCCAGTACTTC. Encoded protein: CASHAGLTVGTQYF.

As to this clonotype: At one boundary the junction diverges from the germline segment, which might be a read error. As DNA, the CDR3 is TGTGCCAGCAGTTTCTCCAGTGGACTCCCCGCCTTC. It codes for CASSFSSGLPAF. The gene calls are TRBV12-3 or TRBV12-4 and TRBJ2-5, with D perhaps TRBD2 (5 bases). The CDR3 contains 12 residues.

This clonotype was recorded a few times. The V gene is TRBV7-9, the J gene TRBJ1-4; a weak D match, TRBD1 (6 bases). The CDR3 extends over 14 amino acids. Per germline, CDR1 SEHNR and CDR2 FQNEAQ (reference sequence). Trimming stripped 5 bases from V and 4 bases from J, with 11 bases between. CDR3 bases: TGTGCCAGCAGCCTAGGGGGGCTTAATGAAAAACTGTTTTTT. As protein: CASSLGGLNEKLFF.

This clonotype was counted at least ten times. The rearrangement links TRBV12-3 or TRBV12-4 to TRBJ1-4, with a possible D match to TRBD1 (5 bases). V lost 3 bases and J lost 6, with 8 bases in between. This CDR3 is 13 amino acids long. This CDR3 reads CASSFTRDEKLFF. As DNA, the CDR3 is TGTGCCAGCAGTTTCACCAGGGATGAAAAACTGTTTTTT.

Ten or more counts support this clonotype. The chain combines TRBV12-3 or TRBV12-4 with TRBJ1-5, with TRBD1 as a possible D gene (5 bases). CDR3 length: 14 amino acids. Trimming shortened V by 4 bases and J by 8 bases, and 15 bases separated the two germline ends. The CDR3: CASSSDSSRKPQHF. DNA for the CDR3: TGTGCCAGCAGTTCTGACAGTAGCAGGAAGCCCCAGCATTTT.

The table lists this clonotype with many counts. The genes are TRBV10-3 and TRBJ1-4, with 9 bases matching TRBD1. The CDR3 totals 15 residues. Germline V CDR1 and CDR2: ENHRY, SYGVKD. J lost 6 bases, V lost 5 bases, and 7 bases had no gene match. This CDR3 is CAISFATGGDEKLFF. The CDR3 region has the DNA TGTGCCATCAGTTTCGCGACAGGGGGGGATGAAAAACTGTTTTTT.

In the case of this clonotype: It may be a read error: a sequence one base away is much more abundant. Without the conserved terminal phenylalanine or tryptophan, this CDR3 likely stems from a read error. The rearrangement uses TRBV9 and TRBJ2-7; 8 bases map to TRBD2. The CDR3 totals 15 residues. From germline, CDR1 is SGDLS and CDR2 YYNGEE. The V and J ends lost 0 bases and 4 bases, in that order; junction bases with no gene match: 6. Here the CDR3 DNA reads TGTGCCAGCAGCGTAGACGCAGCGGGAGTGTACGAGCAGTACCTC. Its protein is CASSVDAAGVYEQYL.